A single sample is the source of the 31 T cell receptor beta chains below, sequenced in a study of blood T cell repertoires in COVID-19. Some clones are missing from TCRdb's copy, which holds only in-frame ones; the method was immunoSEQ multiplex PCR. The data show roughly 98,000 clones, around four fifths seen once. The specimen sequenced was peripheral blood. All receptors come from a woman in her 70s with active or convalescent COVID-19.

V usage is TRBV25-1 and J usage is TRBJ1-2, with 7 positions matching TRBD1. Germline lookup yields CDR1 MGHDK and CDR2 SYGVNS. The CDR3 has 15 amino acids. Unmatched junction bases numbered 8, after V lost 1 base and J lost 6 bases. In DNA form, the CDR3 reads TGTGCCAGCAGTGAATCTACAGGGGATGGGGATGGCTACACCTTC. Its translation is CASSESTGDGDGYTF.

The chain carries TRBV5-8 and TRBJ2-2; D is unclear. This CDR3 has 13 amino acids. The germline V gene encodes CDR1 SGHTS and CDR2 YDEGEE. V lost 4 bases to trimming and J lost 9 bases, with 13 bases between them. Here the CDR3 DNA reads TGTGCCAGCAGCCGTTCCAGAGGCAGGGAGCTGTTTTTT. Protein product: CASSRSRGRELFF.

This clone is a singleton in its sample. The gene calls are TRBV2 and TRBJ2-1, with 8 bases aligning to TRBD1. Germline V lookup: CDR1 SNHLY, CDR2 FYNNEI. This CDR3 spans 15 amino acids. J lost 7 bases, V lost 4 bases, and 9 bases had no gene match. For the CDR3, the DNA is TGTGCCAGCAGTGCCCGACAGGGGTTGAGTAATGAGCAGTTCTTC. Residues: CASSARQGLSNEQFF.

CDR3 nucleotide sequence: TGTGCCAGCAGTGAGGCAGGGGCTGGCCACCCTTTCTTT. Its translation is CASSEAGAGHPFF. The V gene is TRBV2, the J gene TRBJ1-1; a weak D match, TRBD1 (6 bases). CDR1 and CDR2 (germline): SNHLY, FYNNEI. V was clipped by 3 bases and J by 12 bases, with 17 bases between them. The CDR3 totals 13 residues.

The rearrangement joins TRBV18 to TRBJ2-1; D gene ambiguous. Germline-derived CDR1 and CDR2 are KGHSH and LQKENI. V dropped 3 bases and J dropped 7 bases, with 19 bases sitting between them. This CDR3 spans 16 amino acids. CDR3 coding DNA: TGTGCCAGCTCACCTTCAGCGTCCGACCGAAGGAATGAGCAGTTCTTC. It codes for CASSPSASDRRNEQFF.

The chain carries TRBV12-3 or TRBV12-4 and TRBJ1-5, with D uncertain. The V end lost 1 base, the J end lost 6 bases, and 7 bases lay between the germline ends. This CDR3 has 13 residues. The CDR3 reads CASSLGSSQPQHF. CDR3 sequence (DNA): TGTGCCAGCAGTTTAGGTTCCAGTCAGCCCCAGCATTTT.

This clone showed up just a few times. The rearrangement joins TRBV11-3 to TRBJ2-1; 11 nucleotides align to TRBD1. CDR3 length: 15 residues. Germline V gene sequence: CDR1 SGHNT, CDR2 YENEEA. The V and J ends lost 4 bases and 12 bases, in that order; junction bases with no gene match: 11. This CDR3 is CASSSGTGGPGSQFF. The CDR3 bases are TGTGCCAGCAGCTCCGGGACAGGGGGGCCGGGGTCGCAGTTCTTC.

The chain recombines TRBV7-2 with TRBJ1-1; D call uncertain. Trimming cost V 6 bases and J 3 bases, with 14 bases left between them. In germline, CDR1 is SGHTA, CDR2 FQGNSA. The CDR3 covers 14 residues. CDR3 in DNA: TGTGCCAGCAGTTCGGCGGCCGGGTACACTGAAGCTTTCTTT. Amino acid sequence: CASSSAAGYTEAFF.

The table lists this clone with a few counts. The J gene is TRBJ2-1, the V gene TRBV7-9; tentatively, D is TRBD2 (5 bases). The germline gives CDR1 SEHNR, CDR2 FQNEAQ (reference sequence). Between the trimmed V and J ends, which lost 3 bases and 9 bases, there was a span of 15 bases. This CDR3 region has 14 residues. The CDR3, as DNA: TGTGCCAGCAGCTTTCGACTATTCTCCGGTGAGCAGTTCTTC. This encodes CASSFRLFSGEQFF.

V usage is TRBV6-5 and J usage is TRBJ1-5, with TRBD1 matching over 9 bases. The J segment lost 5 bases and the V segment lost 5 bases, leaving 1 base of the junction unmatched. Germline loops: CDR1 MNHEY, CDR2 SVGAGI. The CDR3 extends over 13 amino acids. CDR3 DNA: TGTGCCAGCAGTAGACAGGGGGATCAGCCCCAGCATTTT. Its protein is CASSRQGDQPQHF.

A few counts support this clone. This chain connects TRBV28 to TRBJ1-2; D may be TRBD1 (5 bases). V dropped 8 bases and J dropped 4 bases, with 14 bases sitting between them. Germline V gene data show CDR1 as MDHEN and CDR2 as SYDVKM. This CDR3 contains 13 residues. The CDR3 is CASWGSTFYGYTF. The CDR3 DNA is TGTGCCAGCTGGGGCAGCACTTTCTATGGCTACACCTTC.

The chain recombines TRBV18 with TRBJ2-7; 9 nucleotides line up with TRBD1. The J segment lost 6 bases and the V segment lost 2 bases, leaving 5 bases of the junction unmatched. This CDR3 has 14 amino acids. Germline-derived CDR1 and CDR2 are KGHSH and LQKENI. CDR3 region: CASSPTGTGLEQYF. CDR3 coding DNA: TGTGCCAGCTCACCAACCGGGACAGGGCTCGAGCAGTACTTC.

This chain connects TRBV5-1 to TRBJ2-3, with 10 bases aligning to TRBD1. Per the germline V gene, CDR1 is SGHRS and CDR2 is YFSETQ. The CDR3 consists of 17 residues. Trimming took 0 bases from V and 3 from J; bases not matched to a gene: 7. The CDR3 spells CASSLEPGQGGTDTQYF. The CDR3 nucleotides read TGCGCCAGCAGCTTGGAGCCTGGACAGGGGGGAACAGATACGCAGTATTTT.

The V call is TRBV7-2, the J call TRBJ2-5; 9 bases map to TRBD2. V lost 2 bases to trimming and J lost 0 bases; unmatched junction nucleotides: 10. The CDR3 covers 18 residues. In germline, CDR1 is SGHTA, CDR2 FQGNSA. In DNA form, the CDR3 reads TGTGCCAGCAGCTTAAGAGTTAGCGGGGGCGGGTACCAAGAGACCCAGTACTTC. Translated: CASSLRVSGGGYQETQYF.

The V gene is TRBV6-5, the J gene TRBJ2-5; D is perhaps TRBD2 (5 bases). V lost 3 bases and J lost 5, with 10 bases in between. The CDR3 runs to 13 residues. CDR1 is MNHEY, CDR2 SVGAGI, per germline. CDR3 amino acids: CASSYSSRETQYF. In DNA, the CDR3 is TGTGCCAGCAGTTATTCTAGCCGGGAGACCCAGTACTTC.

This clone was seen a handful of times. The V and J genes are TRBV7-2 and TRBJ2-7, with D possibly being TRBD2 (5 bases). CDR1 and CDR2 (germline): SGHTA, FQGNSA. The ends were cut back, 4 bases at V and 4 bases at J, with 17 bases in the middle. The CDR3 is 15 residues long. The CDR3 region has the DNA TGTGCCAGCAGCTCTCAAAGCGGCCCCCTTTACGAGCAGTACTTC. Its protein is CASSSQSGPLYEQYF. The variable domain in full, completed from reference TRBV7-2 and TRBJ2-7, reads GAGVSQSPSNKVTEKGKDVELRCDPISGHTALYWYRQSLGQGLEFLIYFQGNSAPDKSGLPSDRFSAERTGGSVSTLTIQRTQQEDSAVYLCASSSQSGPLYEQYFGPGTRLTVT.

The rearrangement uses TRBV20-1 and TRBJ2-3; TRBD2 matches 11 bases. The CDR3 extends over 16 amino acids. Germline loops: CDR1 DFQATT, CDR2 SNEGSKA (reference sequence). V was pared by 3 bases and J by 5 bases, with 10 bases of the junction left unmatched. For the CDR3, the DNA is TGCAGTGCTAGTGCCTGGACTAGCGGGCCCGGAGATACGCAGTATTTT. It translates to CSASAWTSGPGDTQYF.

The V and J genes are TRBV10-2 and TRBJ1-3, with TRBD1 identical over 10 bases. Germline CDR1 is WSHSY and CDR2 is SAAADI. This CDR3 is built from 16 residues. The trim removed 5 bases at V and 4 bases at J, leaving 8 bases unmatched. CDR3 sequence reads: CASSISGTGVGNTIYF. As DNA, the CDR3 is TGCGCCAGCAGTATTAGCGGGACAGGGGTCGGAAACACCATATATTTT.

The chain has TRBV24-1 and TRBJ1-2, with D possibly TRBD1 on 6 matching bases. Trimming cost V 5 bases and J 8 bases, with 17 bases left between them. Germline CDR1 is KGHDR and CDR2 is SFDVKD. CDR3 size: 14 residues. The CDR3 region is CATSGPGQKGGYTF. In DNA form, the CDR3 reads TGTGCCACCAGTGGTCCGGGACAAAAGGGCGGCTACACCTTC.

V is TRBV19 and J is TRBJ1-2; tentative D call: TRBD1 (5 bases). CDR3 length: 14 residues. V was clipped by 3 bases and J by 0 bases, with 8 bases between them. Looked up from germline, CDR1 is LNHDA and CDR2 is SQIVND (reference sequence). CDR3: CASSITGPNYGYTF. The CDR3 bases are TGTGCCAGTAGTATCACAGGCCCTAACTATGGCTACACCTTC.

The J gene is TRBJ2-5, the V gene TRBV5-6, with D perhaps TRBD1 (6 bases). This CDR3 has 14 amino acids. The germline gives CDR1 SGHDT, CDR2 YYEEEE. Trimming stripped 0 bases from V and 4 bases from J, with 10 bases between. The CDR3 DNA follows: TGTGCCAGCAGCTTGGACAGGGTAACAGAGACCCAGTACTTC. Protein product: CASSLDRVTETQYF.

This chain's CDR3 is CASSLGSRGSGDIQYF. CDR3 coding DNA: TGTGCCAGCAGCTTAGGATCCAGAGGGTCCGGAGACATTCAGTACTTC. This chain uses TRBV7-9 with TRBJ2-4; TRBD2 is a possible D gene (5 bases). Trimming took 1 base from V and 8 from J, leaving 18 bases between them. The CDR3 consists of 16 residues. From germline, CDR1 is SEHNR and CDR2 FQNEAQ (reference sequence).

The rearrangement uses TRBV7-9 and TRBJ2-5; D perhaps matches TRBD1 (6 bases). In germline, CDR1 is SEHNR, CDR2 FQNEAQ (reference sequence). V shed 2 bases and J shed 2 bases, with 12 bases lying between them. The CDR3 contains 15 residues. The CDR3: CASSLRGRGQETQYF. The CDR3 DNA is TGTGCCAGCAGCTTAAGAGGCAGGGGTCAAGAGACCCAGTACTTC. Drawing the rest from reference TRBV7-9 and TRBJ2-5, the complete variable domain is DTGVSQNPRHKITKRGQNVTFRCDPISEHNRLYWYRQTLGQGPEFLTYFQNEAQLEKSRLLSDRFSAERPKGSFSTLEIQRTEQGDSAMYLCASSLRGRGQETQYFGPGTRLLVL.

A single count supports this clone. The rearrangement joins TRBV5-1 to TRBJ2-1; 10 bases map to TRBD1. The CDR3 is 15 residues long. V shed 4 bases and J 3 bases; nucleotides not matched to a gene: 4. CDR1 SGHRS and CDR2 YFSETQ come from the germline V gene. This CDR3 reads CASSRRTGGYNEQFF. The CDR3 coding sequence is TGCGCCAGCAGCAGACGGACAGGGGGCTACAATGAGCAGTTCTTC.

The V and J genes are TRBV18 and TRBJ2-1, with 12 bases matching TRBD2. Germline CDR1 is KGHSH and CDR2 is LQKENI. Trimming took 3 bases from V and 4 from J; bases not matched to a gene: 4. CDR3 length: 16 amino acids. Here the CDR3 DNA reads TGTGCCAGCTCACCGACCCTAGCGGGGGGGTACAATGAGCAGTTCTTC. As protein: CASSPTLAGGYNEQFF.

The chain couples TRBV7-8 to TRBJ1-1; no reliable D call. The CDR3 consists of 14 residues. Trimming took 1 base from V and 3 from J, leaving 9 bases between them. Germline V CDR1 and CDR2: SGHVS, FQNEAQ. This chain's CDR3 is CASSLERAYTEAFF. CDR3 coding DNA: TGTGCCAGCAGCTTAGAGCGTGCTTACACTGAAGCTTTCTTT.

This clone was seen once. The CDR3 coding sequence is TGTGCCAGCAGGGCATCCGACAGGGCAATTCTTGGCTACACCTTC. Translation gives CASRASDRAILGYTF. This chain joins TRBV6-5 and TRBJ1-2, with 7 bases fitting TRBD1. V dropped 6 bases and J dropped 7; count of bases not matched to a gene: 14. This CDR3 is built from 15 residues. Germline V CDR1 and CDR2: MNHEY, SVGAGI.

The chain combines TRBV28 with TRBJ2-7; 8 nucleotides line up with TRBD1. In germline, CDR1 is MDHEN, CDR2 SYDVKM. The length of the CDR3 is 14 residues. Trimming cost V 6 bases and J 1 base; bases outside gene matches: 5. The CDR3: CASRRTGLSYEQYF. Written as DNA, the CDR3 is TGTGCCAGCAGGAGGACAGGGTTATCCTACGAGCAGTACTTC.

The rearrangement joins TRBV20-1 to TRBJ1-2; weak D call: TRBD1 (6 bases). Germline V gene sequence: CDR1 DFQATT, CDR2 SNEGSKA (reference sequence). Trimming removed 7 bases at V and 4 bases at J, with 10 bases between. This CDR3 region has 11 residues. The CDR3 here is CSVYRVYGYTF. The CDR3 DNA follows: TGCAGTGTTTACAGGGTCTATGGCTACACCTTC.

The CDR3 spells CASLGQGARTEAFF. CDR3 bases: TGTGCCAGTCTAGGACAGGGGGCGCGGACTGAAGCTTTCTTT. The chain recombines TRBV6-6 with TRBJ1-1; 11 bases match TRBD1. CDR3 length: 14 amino acids. The germline CDR1 and CDR2 sequences are MNHNY and SVGAGI (reference sequence). With 9 bases clipped from V and 5 bases from J, the junction kept 8 bases outside the gene matches.

The genes are TRBV6-2 or TRBV6-3 and TRBJ2-7; weak D call: TRBD1 (5 bases). V was pared by 4 bases and J by 4 bases, with 8 bases between. CDR3 length: 12 residues. Germline V gives CDR1 MNHEY, CDR2 SVGEGT. The CDR3 protein is CASSWGRYEQYF. The CDR3 DNA reads TGTGCCAGCAGTTGGGGCAGGTACGAGCAGTACTTC.